Shown below are 25 T cell receptor beta chains from a single sample sequenced in a study of early T cells in non-severe SARS-CoV-2 infection. Using its own MiXCR run on the 5' RACE reads, TCRdb lists one record per CDR3 protein. Of some 40,000 distinct CDR3 sequences listed, roughly 5.3% are singletons. Sequenced material: whole blood. Receptor source: an adult who was a healthcare worker with PCR-confirmed SARS-CoV-2 infection or an uninfected control (not recorded which).

There are many counts of this clonotype. V usage is TRBV11-2 and J usage is TRBJ2-2; TRBD1 aligns across 9 bases. The CDR3 loop spans 15 amino acids. V lost 6 bases and J lost 4; bases outside the gene matches: 6. Germline V gene lookup returns CDR1 SGHAT and CDR2 FQNNGV. CDR3 coding DNA: TGTGCCAGCAGGGCCACAGGGGGCAGCACCGGGGAGCTGTTTTTT. Translating gives CASRATGGSTGELFF.

This clonotype was seen many times. This chain joins TRBV28 and TRBJ2-3; 12 bases are a match to TRBD2. CDR3 length: 15 residues. V lost 6 bases to trimming and J lost 6 bases; unmatched junction nucleotides: 7. Germline CDR1 reads MDHEN; CDR2 reads SYDVKM. The CDR3 spells CASRSSGRAWDTQYF. The CDR3 nucleotides read TGTGCCAGCAGGTCTAGCGGGAGGGCCTGGGATACGCAGTATTTT.

The J gene is TRBJ2-5, the V gene TRBV29-1; D remains unclear. Trimming pared 2 bases from V and 2 bases from J, leaving 6 bases between. Germline lookup yields CDR1 SQVTM and CDR2 ANQGSEA. The CDR3 covers 12 residues. The CDR3 nucleotides are TGCAGCGTTGAAACGAATCAAGAGACCCAGTACTTC. Its translation: CSVETNQETQYF. The complete variable domain, with remaining parts taken from reference TRBV29-1 and TRBJ2-5, reads SAVISQKPSRDICQRGTSLTIQCQVDSQVTMMFWYRQQPGQSLTLIATANQGSEATYESGFVIDKFPISRPNLTFSTLTVSNMSPEDSSIYLCSVETNQETQYFGPGTRLLVL.

This clonotype was picked up many times. The V call is TRBV20-1, the J call TRBJ2-7; 8 bases map to TRBD1. Trimming removed 4 bases from V and 6 bases from J; junction bases left unmatched: 8. CDR1 and CDR2 (germline): DFQATT, SNEGSKA (reference sequence). The CDR3 has 13 residues. DNA for the CDR3: TGCAGTGCTAATCCGGGACAGGCCTCCGAGCAGTACTTC. Translation gives CSANPGQASEQYF.

The chain uses TRBV18 and TRBJ2-1, with D maybe TRBD2 (6 bases). Trimming removed 6 bases at V and 3 bases at J, with 21 bases between. The CDR3 has 17 residues. CDR1 and CDR2 from the germline V gene are KGHSH and LQKENI. The CDR3 sequence: CASSPFEAGLSYNEQFF. In DNA form, the CDR3 reads TGTGCCAGCTCGCCCTTTGAAGCGGGCCTCAGCTACAATGAGCAGTTCTTC.

This clonotype was detected many times. V gene TRBV7-8 combines with J gene TRBJ2-5; D may be TRBD2 (5 bases). The germline CDR1 and CDR2 sequences are SGHVS and FQNEAQ. This CDR3 comprises 15 residues. Trimming took off 1 base at V and 5 bases at J, with 14 bases between the two ends. CDR3 nucleotides: TGTGCCAGCAGCTTAGACCCCCCCCGCGGGGAGACCCAGTACTTC. It codes for CASSLDPPRGETQYF.

This clonotype was seen at least ten times. The V gene is TRBV10-2, the J gene TRBJ2-3; TRBD2 might be the D (7 bases). In germline, CDR1 is WSHSY, CDR2 SAAADI. The CDR3 contains 15 residues. The germline V and J ends were trimmed by 2 bases and 2 bases, with 11 bases remaining between them. The CDR3: CASSERGGPTDTQYF. CDR3 sequence (DNA): TGCGCCAGCAGTGAGAGGGGGGGGCCCACAGATACGCAGTATTTT.

In its sample, this clonotype was seen many times. The genes are TRBV5-1 and TRBJ2-3; D is tentatively TRBD1 or TRBD2 (5 bases each). CDR1 is SGHRS, CDR2 YFSETQ, per germline. The CDR3 spans 15 residues. V was trimmed by 4 bases and J by 1 base, leaving 13 bases between them. CDR3: CASSSGTAGTDTQYF. The CDR3 region has the DNA TGCGCCAGCAGCAGTGGGACGGCCGGCACAGATACGCAGTATTTT.

The chain recombines TRBV5-1 with TRBJ2-3, with 14 bases that match TRBD2. The CDR3 consists of 17 residues. Germline CDR1 and CDR2: SGHRS and YFSETQ. V lost 4 bases and J lost 4; bases outside the gene matches: 8. The CDR3 nucleotides are TGCGCCAGCAGCACCGGGACTAGCGGGGGAGGGGCAGATACGCAGTATTTT. It yields the protein CASSTGTSGGGADTQYF.

This clonotype has ten or more counts. The rearrangement joins TRBV20-1 to TRBJ2-7; D call uncertain. The CDR3 is 13 amino acids. Trimming left V 1 base short and J 3 bases short, with 10 bases between. From germline, CDR1 is DFQATT and CDR2 SNEGSKA (reference sequence). Written as DNA, the CDR3 is TGCAGTGCTAGAGTCCACGGAAGCTACGAGCAGTACTTC. Amino acids: CSARVHGSYEQYF.

This clonotype was seen at least ten times. The gene calls are TRBV12-3 or TRBV12-4 and TRBJ2-6, with TRBD1 matching over 7 bases. The CDR3 spans 18 residues. With 4 bases clipped from V and 0 bases from J, the junction kept 9 bases outside the gene matches. The CDR3 DNA is TGTGCCAGCAGTTACAGGGGCGCAAGATCCTCTGGGGCCAACGTCCTGACTTTC. Amino acids: CASSYRGARSSGANVLTF.

This clonotype was seen many times. J is TRBJ2-5 and V is TRBV7-2, with D possibly matching TRBD1 (5 bases). CDR3 length: 14 amino acids. V lost 5 bases, J lost 5 bases, and 15 bases lay in between. Germline V gene data show CDR1 as SGHTA and CDR2 as FQGNSA. The CDR3 DNA reads as TGTGCCAGCAGCCCAGGGTGGAAAGGCGAGACCCAGTACTTC. It codes for CASSPGWKGETQYF.

There are many counts of this clonotype. The V and J genes are TRBV6-6 and TRBJ1-2; D not certain. V dropped 2 bases and J dropped 0 bases, with 16 bases sitting between them. The CDR3 is made up of 17 amino acids. Germline V gene lookup returns CDR1 MNHNY and CDR2 SVGAGI (reference sequence). DNA of the CDR3: TGTGCCAGCAGTTACGCACCATACCCTCGAGCTAACTATGGCTACACCTTC. As protein: CASSYAPYPRANYGYTF.

Regarding this clonotype: Being one base from a much bigger clone, this may be a read error. J is TRBJ2-2 and V is TRBV6-2 or TRBV6-3; D is tentatively TRBD1 or TRBD2 (5 bases each). Looked up from germline, CDR1 is MNHEY and CDR2 is SVGEGT. This CDR3 has 13 residues. The CDR3 nucleotides are TGTACCGGGGCTGGCTTCCACACCGGGGAGCTGTTTTTT. Translated: CTGAGFHTGELFF.

This clonotype occurred many times. The chain employs TRBV6-1 and TRBJ1-2; possible D gene TRBD1, 5 bases. Germline V gene lookup returns CDR1 MNHNS and CDR2 SASEGT. The length of the CDR3 is 11 residues. Trimming cost V 6 bases and J 8 bases, with 10 bases left between them. The CDR3 region is CASRQGTGYTF. For the CDR3, the DNA is TGTGCCAGCAGACAAGGGACGGGCTACACCTTC.

In this sample, this clonotype turned up many times. This chain connects TRBV6-5 to TRBJ2-7; no reliable D call. Germline CDR1 is MNHEY and CDR2 is SVGAGI. Trimming left V 6 bases short and J 2 bases short, with 11 bases between. This CDR3 contains 13 residues. The CDR3 DNA sequence: TGTGCCAGCAGCCTCGGGTTTGCCTACGAGCAGTACTTC. Translated, it gives CASSLGFAYEQYF.

This clonotype was observed at least ten times. The chain joins TRBV7-9 to TRBJ2-5; 9 bases map to TRBD1. Germline V gives CDR1 SEHNR, CDR2 FQNEAQ (reference sequence). The ends lost 1 base at V and 4 bases at J; junction bases unmatched: 4. The CDR3 runs 15 residues. In DNA form, the CDR3 reads TGTGCCAGCAGCTTAGGACAGGGGGGATTAGAGACCCAGTACTTC. Its translation is CASSLGQGGLETQYF.

This clonotype has ten or more counts. The chain couples TRBV5-1 to TRBJ1-4, with 8 bases aligning to TRBD1. V lost 0 bases and J lost 5; bases outside the gene matches: 6. Germline V lookup: CDR1 SGHRS, CDR2 YFSETQ. The CDR3 is 16 residues long. This chain's CDR3 is CASSLGPYRGNEKLFF. DNA for the CDR3: TGCGCCAGCAGCTTGGGTCCGTACAGGGGGAATGAAAAACTGTTTTTT.

This clonotype was seen many times. The gene calls are TRBV7-2 and TRBJ1-6; D might be TRBD1 (5 bases). The CDR3 length is 15 residues. Germline lookup yields CDR1 SGHTA and CDR2 FQGNSA. V was trimmed by 1 base and J by 6 bases, leaving 10 bases between them. This CDR3 is CASSLVGGSNSPLHF. The CDR3 DNA reads TGTGCCAGCAGCTTAGTTGGGGGGAGTAATTCACCCCTCCACTTT.

This clonotype was seen ten or more times. The chain recombines TRBV7-3 with TRBJ2-1; 13 nucleotides align to TRBD2. Trimming cost V 5 bases and J 0 bases; bases outside gene matches: 1. The CDR3 length is 16 residues. The germline V gene has CDR1 SGHTA and CDR2 FQGTGA. The CDR3 DNA sequence: TGTGCCAGCAGCCGGACTAGCGGGAGCTCCTACAATGAGCAGTTCTTC. Protein product: CASSRTSGSSYNEQFF.

This clonotype was counted ten times or more. The chain has TRBV7-2 and TRBJ1-3; no definite D call. V lost 2 bases and J lost 2, with 16 bases in between. Germline loops: CDR1 SGHTA, CDR2 FQGNSA. This CDR3 spans 17 amino acids. CDR3 DNA sequence: TGTGCCAGCAGCTTAATTGGGCTCGAGTCACCTGGAAACACCATATATTTT. This translates into CASSLIGLESPGNTIYF.

Ten or more counts support this clonotype. The CDR3 sequence: CSARERIEANSPLHF. CDR3 sequence (DNA): TGCAGTGCTAGAGAACGTATAGAGGCTAATTCACCCCTCCACTTT. The chain uses TRBV20-1 and TRBJ1-6; no reliable D call. The germline gives CDR1 DFQATT, CDR2 SNEGSKA (reference sequence). V lost 0 bases, J lost 6 bases, and 12 bases lay in between. The CDR3 sequence is 15 residues long.

This clonotype was detected ten times or more. J is TRBJ2-1 and V is TRBV10-3; 7 bases align to TRBD2. From germline, CDR1 is ENHRY and CDR2 SYGVKD. The CDR3 sequence is 14 residues long. The J segment lost 6 bases and the V segment lost 9 bases, leaving 11 bases of the junction unmatched. Here the CDR3 reads CAIATAGVGNEQFF. The CDR3 nucleotides read TGTGCCATAGCTACGGCGGGAGTGGGCAATGAGCAGTTCTTC.

This clonotype was detected a few times. V gene TRBV5-5 combines with J gene TRBJ1-1, with TRBD1 identical over 8 bases. The CDR3 totals 14 residues. J gave up 4 bases and V 2 bases, and 4 bases lay outside the gene matches. Germline values: CDR1 SGHKS, CDR2 YYEKEE (reference sequence). The CDR3 DNA reads as TGTGCCAGCAGCTTACAGGGGGTTCTCACTGAAGCTTTCTTT. This encodes CASSLQGVLTEAFF.

This clonotype was seen only a few times. The V call is TRBV12-3 or TRBV12-4, the J call TRBJ2-1; D is undetermined. V was shortened by 7 bases and J by 4 bases, with 14 bases between the two germline ends. This CDR3 comprises 14 residues. The CDR3 loop is CASTARALYNEQFF. CDR3 DNA sequence: TGTGCCAGCACTGCCCGGGCGCTATACAATGAGCAGTTCTTC.